This T cell receptor (beta chain) was sequenced in a study of blood T cell repertoires in COVID-19. About the study: In each case, the material was cDNA or gDNA derived from T cells, B-cell-depleted T cells, or PBMCs.

In the original analysis: The authors estimated nucleated cell counts from reference gene primer amplification. The data were produced by immunoSEQ multiplex PCR, yet TCRdb's version contains in-frame clones alone and is incomplete. V and J calls and clone size are given by that table; D and trimming were obtained from the DNA. The table shows about 300,000 clones, with 83% occurring only once. The receptor was isolated from a woman in her forties or fifties who had recovered from COVID-19. Sequencing input: peripheral blood.

The CDR3 region has the DNA TGTGCCAGTAGTACTAGCGGGGGTGAGCAGTTCTTC. Translation gives CASSTSGGEQFF. This chain connects TRBV19 to TRBJ2-1; 10 bases map to TRBD2. Germline V lookup: CDR1 LNHDA, CDR2 SQIVND (reference sequence). This CDR3 is built from 12 residues. The junction had 0 bases not matched to a gene; V was cut back by 4 bases and J by 9 bases.